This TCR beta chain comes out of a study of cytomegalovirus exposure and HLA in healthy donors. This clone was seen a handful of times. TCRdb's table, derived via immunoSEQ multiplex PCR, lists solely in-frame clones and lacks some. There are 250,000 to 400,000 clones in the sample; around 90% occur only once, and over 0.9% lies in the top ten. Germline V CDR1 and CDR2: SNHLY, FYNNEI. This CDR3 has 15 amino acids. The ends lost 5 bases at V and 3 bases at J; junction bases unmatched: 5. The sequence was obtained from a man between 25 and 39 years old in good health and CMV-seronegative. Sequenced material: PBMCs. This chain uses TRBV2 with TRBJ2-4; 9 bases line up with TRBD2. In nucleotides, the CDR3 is TGTGCCAGCAGTTTTGAAGCGGGGGGCAAAAACATTCAGTACTTC. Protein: CASSFEAGGKNIQYF.